Listed here are 6 T cell receptor beta chains from one sample, sequenced in a study of OX40 agonist ivuxolimab in advanced cancers. Data came from immunoSEQ multiplex PCR; TCRdb stores just in-frame clones and leaves some out. This sample has approximately 70,000 clones, with around nine tenths found just once. The sequenced sample was CD4+ or CD8+ T cells sorted from blood, obtained in a trial of the OX40 agonist ivuxolimab. The receptors originated from an adult with an advanced solid tumor such as melanoma, head and neck, liver or kidney cancer.

This chain connects TRBV5-1 to TRBJ1-2, with D maybe TRBD1 (5 bases). The CDR3 contains 12 residues. Germline loops: CDR1 SGHRS, CDR2 YFSETQ. Trimming removed 4 bases from V and 7 bases from J, with 11 bases in between. This CDR3 is CASSLNGGGYTF. The CDR3 region has the DNA TGCGCCAGCAGCCTGAACGGGGGTGGCTACACCTTC.

The V gene is TRBV5-4, the J gene TRBJ2-5; D is unresolved. The germline V gene has CDR1 SGHNT and CDR2 YYREEE (reference sequence). The V end was cut by 4 bases, the J end by 1 base, with 11 bases between. The CDR3 covers 14 residues. The DNA for the CDR3 is TGTGCCAGCAGCCCCCGCCAAACCCAAGAGACCCAGTACTTC. Its translation: CASSPRQTQETQYF. The full variable domain, its missing parts supplied by reference TRBV5-4 and TRBJ2-5, is ETGVTQSPTHLIKTRGQQVTLRCSSQSGHNTVSWYQQALGQGPQFIFQYYREEENGRGNFPPRFSGLQFPNYSSELNVNALELDDSALYLCASSPRQTQETQYFGPGTRLLVL.

The J gene is TRBJ1-2, the V gene TRBV28; D is uncertain. CDR1 is MDHEN, CDR2 SYDVKM, per germline. V lost 2 bases and J lost 8, with 12 bases in between. CDR3 length: 13 amino acids. The CDR3 DNA reads as TGTGCCAGCAGTTTACCGCCGGAAAGCGGCTACACCTTC. As protein: CASSLPPESGYTF.

The V gene is TRBV9, the J gene TRBJ2-3; tentative D call: TRBD2 (6 bases). V lost 0 bases, J lost 1 base, and 9 bases lay in between. The CDR3 is made up of 15 amino acids. Germline V gives CDR1 SGDLS, CDR2 YYNGEE. The CDR3 region has the DNA TGTGCCAGCAGCGTAGGCACGGGGGGCACAGATACGCAGTATTTT. It yields the protein CASSVGTGGTDTQYF. The variable domain in full, with the rest retrieved from reference TRBV9 and TRBJ2-3, is DSGVTQTPKHLITATGQRVTLRCSPRSGDLSVYWYQQSLDQGLQFLIQYYNGEERAKGNILERFSAQQFPDLHSELNLSSLELGDSALYFCASSVGTGGTDTQYFGPGTRLTVL.

V usage is TRBV11-2 and J usage is TRBJ2-7; D is uncertain. Germline loops: CDR1 SGHAT, CDR2 FQNNGV. The CDR3 is 13 residues long. V was pared by 1 base and J by 2 bases, with 6 bases between. Written as DNA, the CDR3 is TGTGCCAGCAGCTTAGCCTCGACCTACGAGCAGTACTTC. Translation gives CASSLASTYEQYF.

This clone was seen a handful of times. The V and J genes are TRBV18 and TRBJ1-1, with 9 bases lining up with TRBD1. V lost 1 base and J lost 3; bases outside the gene matches: 12. CDR3 length equals 18 residues. CDR1 KGHSH and CDR2 LQKENI come from the germline V gene. The CDR3 sequence is CASSPRTWTGAGDTEAFF. DNA for the CDR3: TGTGCCAGCTCACCACGGACATGGACAGGGGCCGGGGACACTGAAGCTTTCTTT.